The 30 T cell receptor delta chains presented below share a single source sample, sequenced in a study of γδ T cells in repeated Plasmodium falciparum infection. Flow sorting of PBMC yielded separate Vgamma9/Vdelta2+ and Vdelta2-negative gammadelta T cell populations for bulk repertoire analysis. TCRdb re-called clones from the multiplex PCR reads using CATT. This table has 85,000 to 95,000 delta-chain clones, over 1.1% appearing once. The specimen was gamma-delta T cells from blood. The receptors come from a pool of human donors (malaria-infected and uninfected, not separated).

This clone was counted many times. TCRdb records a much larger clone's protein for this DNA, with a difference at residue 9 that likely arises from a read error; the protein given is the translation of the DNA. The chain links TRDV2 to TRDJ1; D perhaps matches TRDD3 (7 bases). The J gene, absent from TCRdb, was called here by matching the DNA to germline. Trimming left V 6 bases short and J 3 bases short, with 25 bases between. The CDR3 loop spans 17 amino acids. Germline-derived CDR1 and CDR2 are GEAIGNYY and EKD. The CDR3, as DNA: TGTGCCTGTTCCTACGTTGGGGAGGGCGGGGGATCCGATAAACTCATCTTT. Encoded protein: CACSYVGEGGGSDKLIF.

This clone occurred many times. The CDR3 nucleotides are TGTGCTCTTGGGATCCCTTCCCTAAACTGGGGGATACTGTCGGTTTACACCGATAAACTCATCTTT. Translation: CALGIPSLNWGILSVYTDKLIF. This chain links TRDV1 with TRDJ1; 12 bases are shared with TRDD3. Germline V CDR1 and CDR2: TSWWSYY, QGS. The CDR3 contains 22 residues. The ends lost 5 bases at V and 0 bases at J; junction bases unmatched: 22.

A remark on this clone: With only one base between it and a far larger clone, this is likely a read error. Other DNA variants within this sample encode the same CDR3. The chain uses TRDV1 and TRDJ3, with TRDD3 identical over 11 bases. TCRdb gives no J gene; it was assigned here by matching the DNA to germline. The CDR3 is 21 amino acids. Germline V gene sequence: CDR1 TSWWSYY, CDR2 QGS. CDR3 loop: CALGELPTGWGIRWDTRQMFF. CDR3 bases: TGTGCTCTTGGGGAACTACCTACAGGGTGGGGGATACGATGGGACACCCGGCAGATGTTTTTC.

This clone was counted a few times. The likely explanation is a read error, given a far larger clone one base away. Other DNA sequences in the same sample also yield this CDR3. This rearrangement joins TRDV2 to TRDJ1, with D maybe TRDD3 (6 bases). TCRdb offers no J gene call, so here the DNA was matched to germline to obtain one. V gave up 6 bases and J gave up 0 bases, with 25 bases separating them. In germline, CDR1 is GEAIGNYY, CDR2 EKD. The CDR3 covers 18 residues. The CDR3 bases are TGTGCCTGTCGTCCTTTTTCGACCGGGGGACTTTACACCGATAAACTCATCTTT. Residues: CACRPFSTGGLYTDKLIF.

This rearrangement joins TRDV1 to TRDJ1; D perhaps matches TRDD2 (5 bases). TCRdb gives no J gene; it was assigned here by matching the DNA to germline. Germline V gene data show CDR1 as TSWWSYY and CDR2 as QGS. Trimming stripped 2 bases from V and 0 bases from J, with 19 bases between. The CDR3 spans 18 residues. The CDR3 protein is CALGEVSSPYYHTDKLIF. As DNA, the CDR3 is TGTGCTCTTGGGGAAGTATCTTCCCCGTACTACCACACCGATAAACTCATCTTT.

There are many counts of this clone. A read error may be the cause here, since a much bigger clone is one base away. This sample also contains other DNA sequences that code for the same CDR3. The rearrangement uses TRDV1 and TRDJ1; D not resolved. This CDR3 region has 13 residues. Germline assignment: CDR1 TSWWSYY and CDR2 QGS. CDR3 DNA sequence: TGTGCTCTTGGGGGCAAGTACACCGATAAACTCATCTTC. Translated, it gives CALGGKYTDKLIF.

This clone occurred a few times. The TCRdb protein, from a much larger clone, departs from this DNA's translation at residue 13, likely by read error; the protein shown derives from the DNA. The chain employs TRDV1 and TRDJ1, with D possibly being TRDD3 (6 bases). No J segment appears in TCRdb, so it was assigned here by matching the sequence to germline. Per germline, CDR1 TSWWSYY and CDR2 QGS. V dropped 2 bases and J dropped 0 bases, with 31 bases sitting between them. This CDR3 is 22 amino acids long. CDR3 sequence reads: CALGESANLRGGHLRYTDKLIF. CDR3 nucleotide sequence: TGTGCTCTTGGGGAATCCGCAAACTTGCGCGGGGGACACCTACGGTACACCGATAAACTCATCTTT.

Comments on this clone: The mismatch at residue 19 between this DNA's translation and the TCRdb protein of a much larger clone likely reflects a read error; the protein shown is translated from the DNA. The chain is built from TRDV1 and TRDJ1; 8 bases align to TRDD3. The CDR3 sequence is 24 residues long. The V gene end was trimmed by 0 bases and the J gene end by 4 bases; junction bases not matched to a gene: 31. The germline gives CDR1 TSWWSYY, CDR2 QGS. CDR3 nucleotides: TGTGCTCTTGGGGAACTTCTAATTTTTCCGCTGCCACGGTGGGATACGCCCCACATCGATAAACTCATCTTT. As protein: CALGELLIFPLPRWDTPHIDKLIF.

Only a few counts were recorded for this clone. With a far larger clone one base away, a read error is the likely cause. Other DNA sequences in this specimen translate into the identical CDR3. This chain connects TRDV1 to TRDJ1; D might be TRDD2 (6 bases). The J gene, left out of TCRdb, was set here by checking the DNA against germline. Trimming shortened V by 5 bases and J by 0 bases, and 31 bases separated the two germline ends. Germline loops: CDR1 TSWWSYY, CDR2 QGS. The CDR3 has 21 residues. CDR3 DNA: TGTGCTCTTGGGAAAGGCTCCTACGGGGGGGTACGATTAGGGTACACCGATAAACTCATCTTT. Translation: CALGKGSYGGVRLGYTDKLIF.

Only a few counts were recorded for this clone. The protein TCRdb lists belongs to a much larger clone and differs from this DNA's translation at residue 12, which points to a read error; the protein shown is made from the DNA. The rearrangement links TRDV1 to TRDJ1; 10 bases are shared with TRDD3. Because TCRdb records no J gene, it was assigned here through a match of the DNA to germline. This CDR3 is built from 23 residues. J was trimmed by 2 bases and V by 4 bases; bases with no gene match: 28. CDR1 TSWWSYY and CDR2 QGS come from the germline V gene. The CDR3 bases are TGTGCTCTTGGGGCGCACTCCCGCAGACCTTCCAGCACTCGACTGGGGGATACCGATAAACTCATCTTT. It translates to CALGAHSRRPSSTRLGDTDKLIF.

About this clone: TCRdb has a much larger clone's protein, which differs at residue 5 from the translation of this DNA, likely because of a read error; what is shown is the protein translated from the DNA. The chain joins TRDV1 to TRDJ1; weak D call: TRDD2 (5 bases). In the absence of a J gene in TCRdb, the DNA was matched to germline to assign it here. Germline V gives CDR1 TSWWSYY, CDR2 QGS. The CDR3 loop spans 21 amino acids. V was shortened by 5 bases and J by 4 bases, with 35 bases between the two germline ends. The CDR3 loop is CALGKHCPYEVWYKSVDKLIF. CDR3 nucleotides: TGTGCTCTTGGGAAACATTGCCCCTACGAGGTGTGGTATAAATCGGTCGATAAACTCATCTTT.

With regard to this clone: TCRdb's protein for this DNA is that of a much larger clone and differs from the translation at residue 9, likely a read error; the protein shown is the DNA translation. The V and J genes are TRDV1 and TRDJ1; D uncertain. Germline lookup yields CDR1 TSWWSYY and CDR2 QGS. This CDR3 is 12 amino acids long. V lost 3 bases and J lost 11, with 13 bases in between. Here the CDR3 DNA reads TGTGCTCTTGGGGAGACCCAGAGTAAGCTCATCTTT. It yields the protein CALGETQSKLIF.

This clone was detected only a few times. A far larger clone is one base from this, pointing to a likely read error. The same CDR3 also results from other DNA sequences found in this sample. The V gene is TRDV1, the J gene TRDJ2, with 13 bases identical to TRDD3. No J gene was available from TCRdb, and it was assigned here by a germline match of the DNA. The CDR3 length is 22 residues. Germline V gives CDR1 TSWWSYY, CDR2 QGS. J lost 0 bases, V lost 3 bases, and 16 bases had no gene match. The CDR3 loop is CALGEPPFLLGDTRPLTAQLFF. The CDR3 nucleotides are TGTGCTCTTGGGGAGCCACCCTTCCTACTGGGGGATACGCGGCCTTTGACAGCACAACTCTTCTTT.

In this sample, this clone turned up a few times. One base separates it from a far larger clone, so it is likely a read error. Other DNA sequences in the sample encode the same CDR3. In DNA form, the CDR3 reads TGTGCTCTTGGGGAGCATGTAACCTACCCCGGGAACTGGGGGATACTGTACACCGATAAACTCATCTTT. This codes for CALGEHVTYPGNWGILYTDKLIF. V and J are TRDV1 and TRDJ1; 12 bases agree with TRDD3. Per germline, CDR1 TSWWSYY and CDR2 QGS. The CDR3 totals 23 residues. Trimming at V came to 3 bases and at J to 0 bases, leaving 23 bases not matched to a gene.

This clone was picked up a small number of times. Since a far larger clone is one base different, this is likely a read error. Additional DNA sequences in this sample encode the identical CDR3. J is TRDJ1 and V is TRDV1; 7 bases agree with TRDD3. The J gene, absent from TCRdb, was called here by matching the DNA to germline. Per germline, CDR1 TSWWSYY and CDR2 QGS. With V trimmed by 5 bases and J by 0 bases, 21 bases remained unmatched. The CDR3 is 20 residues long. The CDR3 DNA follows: TGTGCTCTTGGGACCACCGTCAAGAACTGGGGATTTTCGTACACCGATAAACTCATCTTT. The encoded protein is CALGTTVKNWGFSYTDKLIF.

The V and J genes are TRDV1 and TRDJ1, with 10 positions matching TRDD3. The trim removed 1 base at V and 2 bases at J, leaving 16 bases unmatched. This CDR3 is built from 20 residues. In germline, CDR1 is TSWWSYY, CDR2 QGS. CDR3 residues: CALGERKRLSTGGLTDKLIF. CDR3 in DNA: TGTGCTCTTGGGGAACGTAAGCGCCTGAGTACTGGGGGATTAACCGATAAACTCATCTTT.

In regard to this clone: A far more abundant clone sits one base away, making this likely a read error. CDR3 nucleotides: TGCGCCCTTGCCTTGGATCCGATAGGGACCGATAAACTCATCTTT. Translated: CALALDPIGTDKLIF. The V call is TRDV1, the J call TRDJ1, with D hard to call. The J gene was missing in TCRdb and was found by matching the end of the DNA to germline. Germline V gene lookup returns CDR1 TSWWSYY and CDR2 QGS. The CDR3 spans 15 residues.

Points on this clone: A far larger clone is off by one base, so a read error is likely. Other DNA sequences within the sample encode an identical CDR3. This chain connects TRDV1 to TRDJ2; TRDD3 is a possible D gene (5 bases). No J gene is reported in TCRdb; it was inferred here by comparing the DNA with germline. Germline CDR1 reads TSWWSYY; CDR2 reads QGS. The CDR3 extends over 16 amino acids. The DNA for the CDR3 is TGTGCTCTTGGGGAACCTCGCTACGTACTGGCAGCGCAACTCTTCTTT. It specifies CALGEPRYVLAAQLFF.

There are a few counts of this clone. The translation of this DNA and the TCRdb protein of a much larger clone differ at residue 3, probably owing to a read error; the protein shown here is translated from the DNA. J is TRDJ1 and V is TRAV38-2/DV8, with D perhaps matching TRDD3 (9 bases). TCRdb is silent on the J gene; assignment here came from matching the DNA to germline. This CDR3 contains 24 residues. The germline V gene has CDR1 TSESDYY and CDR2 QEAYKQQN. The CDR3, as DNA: TGTGCTTGTAGGAGCCCAGTAGGCCTTCCTATTACTGGGGGACGTTCTGTTTACACCGATAAACTCATCTTT. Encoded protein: CACRSPVGLPITGGRSVYTDKLIF.

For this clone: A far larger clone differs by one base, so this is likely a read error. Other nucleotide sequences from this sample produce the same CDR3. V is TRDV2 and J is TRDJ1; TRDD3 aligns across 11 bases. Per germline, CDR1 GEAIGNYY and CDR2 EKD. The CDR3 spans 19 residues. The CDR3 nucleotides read TGTGCCTGTGACACCGTTGGGGGATACGCTGCACCGTACACCGATAAGCTCATCTTT. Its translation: CACDTVGGYAAPYTDKLIF.

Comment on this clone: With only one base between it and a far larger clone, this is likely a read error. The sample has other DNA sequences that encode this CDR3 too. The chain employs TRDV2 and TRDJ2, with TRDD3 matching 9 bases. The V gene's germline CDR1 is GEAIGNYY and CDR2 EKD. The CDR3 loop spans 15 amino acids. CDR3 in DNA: TGTGCCTGCGACATACTGGGGGATTTGACAGCACAACTCTTCTTT. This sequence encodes CACDILGDLTAQLFF.

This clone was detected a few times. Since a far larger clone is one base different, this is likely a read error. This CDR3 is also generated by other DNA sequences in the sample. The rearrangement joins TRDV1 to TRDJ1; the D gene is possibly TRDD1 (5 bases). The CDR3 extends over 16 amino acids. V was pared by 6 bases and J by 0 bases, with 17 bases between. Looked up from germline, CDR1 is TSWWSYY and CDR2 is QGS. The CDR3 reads CALGEMPILYTDKLIF. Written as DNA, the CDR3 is TGTGCTCTTGGTGAAATGCCCATCCTGTACACCGATAAACTCATCTTT.

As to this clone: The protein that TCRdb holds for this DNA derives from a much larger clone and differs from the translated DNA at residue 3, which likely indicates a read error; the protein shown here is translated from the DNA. The CDR3 nucleotides read TGTGCTCCTGGGGAACTATTCAAAAATACTTACTGGGTATACACCGATAAACTCATCTTT. This encodes CAPGELFKNTYWVYTDKLIF. The chain carries TRDV1 and TRDJ1; maybe TRDD3 (6 bases). No J segment appears in TCRdb, so it was assigned here by matching the sequence to germline. The CDR3 contains 20 residues. Germline assignment: CDR1 TSWWSYY and CDR2 QGS.

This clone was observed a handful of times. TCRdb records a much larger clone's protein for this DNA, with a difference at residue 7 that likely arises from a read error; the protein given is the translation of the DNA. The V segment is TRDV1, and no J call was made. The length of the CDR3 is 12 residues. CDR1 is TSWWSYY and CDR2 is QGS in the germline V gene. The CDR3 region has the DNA TGTGCTCTTGGGGACATCCTCGGCGGGCTCATCTTT. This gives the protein CALGDILGGLIF.

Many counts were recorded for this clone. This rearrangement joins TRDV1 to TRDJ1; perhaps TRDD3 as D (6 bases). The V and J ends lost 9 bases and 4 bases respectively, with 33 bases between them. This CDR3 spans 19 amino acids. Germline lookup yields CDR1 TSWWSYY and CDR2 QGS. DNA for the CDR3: TGTGCTCTGGGGATGGGCCACATGGACCTAGTGGGGAATCTCGATAAACTCATCTTT. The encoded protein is CALGMGHMDLVGNLDKLIF.

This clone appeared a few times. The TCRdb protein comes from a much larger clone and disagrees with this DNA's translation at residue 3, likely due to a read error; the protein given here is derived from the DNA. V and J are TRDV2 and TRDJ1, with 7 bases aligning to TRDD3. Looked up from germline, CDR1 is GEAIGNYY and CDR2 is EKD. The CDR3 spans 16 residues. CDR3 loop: CARDGVLGQGTDKLIF. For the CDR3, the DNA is TGTGCCCGTGACGGCGTACTGGGGCAGGGCACCGATAAACTCATCTTT.

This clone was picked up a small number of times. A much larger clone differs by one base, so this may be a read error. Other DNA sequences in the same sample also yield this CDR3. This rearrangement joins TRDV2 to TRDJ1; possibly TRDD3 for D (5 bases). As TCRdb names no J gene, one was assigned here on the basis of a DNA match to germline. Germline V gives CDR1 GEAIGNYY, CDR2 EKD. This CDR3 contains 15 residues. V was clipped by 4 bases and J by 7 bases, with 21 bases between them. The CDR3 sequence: CACDTVGMEYAKLIF. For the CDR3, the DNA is TGTGCCTGTGATACCGTCGGGATGGAGTATGCTAAACTCATCTTT.

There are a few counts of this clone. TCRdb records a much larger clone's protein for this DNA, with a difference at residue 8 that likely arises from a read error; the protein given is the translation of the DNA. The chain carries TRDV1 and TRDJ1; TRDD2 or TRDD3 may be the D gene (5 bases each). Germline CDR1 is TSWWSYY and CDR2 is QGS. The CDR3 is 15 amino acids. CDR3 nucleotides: TGTGCCCTTGGGGAACCTTCTGCTACTGGAGATAAACTCATCTTT. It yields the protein CALGEPSATGDKLIF.

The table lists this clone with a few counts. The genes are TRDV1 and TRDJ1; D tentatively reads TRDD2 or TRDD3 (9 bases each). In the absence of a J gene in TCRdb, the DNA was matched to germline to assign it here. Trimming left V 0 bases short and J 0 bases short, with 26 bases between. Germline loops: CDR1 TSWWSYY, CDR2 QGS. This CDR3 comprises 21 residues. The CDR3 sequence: CALGELPPSYNWGRYTDKLIF. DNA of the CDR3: TGTGCTCTTGGGGAACTACCTCCTTCCTACAACTGGGGGAGGTACACCGATAAACTCATCTTT.

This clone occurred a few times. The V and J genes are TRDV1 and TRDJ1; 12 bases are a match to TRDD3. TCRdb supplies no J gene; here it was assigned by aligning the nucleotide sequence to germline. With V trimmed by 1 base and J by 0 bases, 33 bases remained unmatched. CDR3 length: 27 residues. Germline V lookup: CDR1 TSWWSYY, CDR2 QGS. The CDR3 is CALGEHHLPRYWGIPPRYSTYTDKLIF. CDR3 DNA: TGTGCTCTTGGGGAACACCATCTGCCGCGGTACTGGGGGATACCGCCCAGGTACTCCACGTACACCGATAAACTCATCTTT.